This T cell receptor (beta chain) is from a study of T cells after yellow fever vaccination. CDR3 size: 15 residues. V dropped 2 bases and J dropped 6 bases, with 13 bases sitting between them. Germline CDR1 MNHEY, CDR2 SVGEGT. TCRdb used MiXCR to reprocess the 5' RACE reads, holding one entry per CDR3 protein. Found here are some 300,000 distinct CDR3 sequences, 8.1% of them singletons; the top ten hold about 16%. This clonotype appeared many times. The V gene is TRBV6-2 or TRBV6-3, the J gene TRBJ2-2; D not certain. The sequence was obtained from a man aged 18 to 29 who received the YFV17D yellow fever vaccine. Sequenced here: PBMCs, sampled 45 days after the first yellow fever vaccination. The CDR3: CASSYLRRNPGELFF. CDR3 in DNA: TGTGCCAGCAGTTACCTTCGACGGAATCCCGGGGAGCTGTTTTTT.